This T cell receptor beta chain appears in the sequencing data of a study of T cell responses to AZD1222 COVID-19 vaccine. On this clone: Antigen: not known.

TCRdb keeps only in-frame clones here, not all; method: immunoSEQ multiplex PCR. This table has fewer than 85,000 clones, roughly 85% appearing once. Broader study findings: Baseline antibody screening turned up just six or seven seropositive AZD1222 recipients. Females made up more of the donors, who were largely white British, and clonal diversity may have come out too low.

Germline V gene sequence: CDR1 MDHEN, CDR2 SYDVKM. There are 18 residues in the CDR3. After removal of 6 bases from V and 0 bases from J, the junction contained 11 bases not matched to a gene. Combined were second doses at about 4 or about 12 weeks. Sequencing was performed on peripheral blood, taken 28 days after the second AZD1222 dose. The sequence came from an adult who received the AZD1222 COVID-19 vaccine. This sequence joins TRBV28 and TRBJ2-5, with 12 bases fitting TRBD2. The CDR3 DNA follows: TGTGCCAGCAGGGATCGGACTAGCGGGATAGGCTACCAAGAGACCCAGTACTTC. Protein product: CASRDRTSGIGYQETQYF.